This entry lists 2 T cell receptor beta chains sequenced from one sample in a study of blood T cell repertoires in COVID-19. The repertoire was sequenced with immunoSEQ multiplex PCR; TCRdb's copy has only in-frame clones and lacks some. The top ten hold around 2.9% of the sample, which has about 360,000 clones, 70% to 90% seen once. Sequencing used peripheral blood. All receptors derive from a human donor in a cohort sampled during active COVID-19.

The chain is built from TRBV19 and TRBJ1-2; D is uncertain. From germline, CDR1 is LNHDA and CDR2 SQIVND (reference sequence). There are 15 residues in the CDR3. The V and J ends lost 3 bases and 5 bases respectively, with 16 bases between them. Here the CDR3 reads CASSISGGGRYGYTF. The CDR3 DNA follows: TGTGCCAGTAGTATCTCTGGTGGAGGGAGATATGGCTACACCTTC.

This clone was seen just once. The chain employs TRBV10-3 and TRBJ2-3, with a weak D call TRBD1 (6 bases). V was cut by 4 bases and J by 7 bases, with 12 bases left in between. The CDR3 runs to 13 residues. Germline V gene lookup returns CDR1 ENHRY and CDR2 SYGVKD. The CDR3 region has the DNA TGTGCCATCAGTGGGCCACAGGGAAATACGCAGTATTTT. This gives the protein CAISGPQGNTQYF.